A selection of T cell receptor beta chains follows, all from one sample in a study of PD-1 blockade in classical Hodgkin lymphoma. The table came from immunoSEQ multiplex PCR; TCRdb's copy has only in-frame clones and leaves some out. The data contain more than 13,000 clones, under 80% of them singletons. Sequencing was performed on peripheral blood mononuclear cells (PBMCs), taken before the second cycle of nivolumab. The receptors here all came from a human donor with classical Hodgkin lymphoma. Both conserved end residues are part of each CDR3. The order of the fields is V gene, D gene, clone size, J gene, CDR3 protein, CDR3 DNA. The D gene is left open where the match is weak. Clone size is not always given. Where it is, it says once, few, many or a class for expanded clones.

v_call: TRBV19
d_call: .
clone_size: .
j_call: TRBJ1-4
cdr3_aa: CASSEGHGTKLRATNEKLFF
cdr3_nt: TGTGCCAGTAGTGAAGGACACGGCACGAAACTGCGTGCAACTAATGAAAAACTGTTTTTT

v_call: TRBV5-4
d_call: TRBD1
clone_size: .
j_call: TRBJ1-1
cdr3_aa: CASTDRARTEAFF
cdr3_nt: TGTGCCAGCACGGACAGGGCTCGAACTGAAGCTTTCTTT

v_call: TRBV5-8
d_call: TRBD1
clone_size: .
j_call: TRBJ2-3
cdr3_aa: CASSPDRATDTQYF
cdr3_nt: TGTGCCAGCAGCCCCGACAGGGCCACAGATACGCAGTATTTT

v_call: TRBV4-1
d_call: TRBD2
clone_size: few
j_call: TRBJ2-5
cdr3_aa: CASSQAPAGALQETQYF
cdr3_nt: TGCGCCAGCAGCCAAGCCCCAGCGGGGGCCTTACAAGAGACCCAGTACTTC

v_call: TRBV19
d_call: .
clone_size: .
j_call: TRBJ1-6
cdr3_aa: CASSNGQWSSPLHF
cdr3_nt: TGTGCCAGTAGTAACGGCCAGTGGAGTTCACCCCTCCACTTT

v_call: TRBV9
d_call: .
clone_size: .
j_call: TRBJ1-2
cdr3_aa: CASSVGWNYGYTF
cdr3_nt: TGTGCCAGCAGCGTGGGTTGGAACTATGGCTACACCTTC

v_call: TRBV6-1
d_call: .
clone_size: .
j_call: TRBJ1-6
cdr3_aa: CASRGQLNSPLHF
cdr3_nt: TGTGCCAGCAGGGGGCAGCTGAATTCACCCCTCCACTTT

v_call: TRBV5-1
d_call: .
clone_size: .
j_call: TRBJ1-1
cdr3_aa: CASSLGHLNTEAFF
cdr3_nt: TGCGCCAGCAGCTTGGGACACTTAAACACTGAAGCTTTCTTT

v_call: TRBV15
d_call: .
clone_size: .
j_call: TRBJ1-2
cdr3_aa: CATSRDRIRGGYTF
cdr3_nt: TGTGCCACCAGCAGAGACAGGATTCGAGGTGGCTACACCTTC

v_call: TRBV11-2
d_call: TRBD2
clone_size: .
j_call: TRBJ2-3
cdr3_aa: CASSPLAGGPDTQYF
cdr3_nt: TGTGCCAGCAGCCCACTAGCGGGGGGGCCCGACACGCAGTATTTT

v_call: TRBV2
d_call: .
clone_size: once
j_call: TRBJ2-2
cdr3_aa: CASRLENTGELFF
cdr3_nt: TGTGCCAGCAGACTAGAGAACACCGGGGAGCTGTTTTTT